This T cell receptor beta chain was retrieved from a study of identical twins. This clonotype was seen only a few times. Its antigen is still unknown. One entry per CDR3 protein results from TCRdb running MiXCR on the 5' RACE reads. The table has 510,000 or so distinct CDR3 sequences, nearly 15% seen once. Study-wide findings and caveats: Out-of-frame alpha sequences shared between twins exhibited an excess of low generation probability.

In addition, the sample was reused for a study of yellow fever vaccine responses in identical twins. Per that study: Each twin's T cell response to the vaccine was reported to look partly convergent and partly personalized.

This clonotype originated in a woman aged 18-30 years in good health. Input material: CD4+ T cells sorted from blood.

The CDR3 DNA follows: TGTGCCAGCAGTGAAGACATTTGGGGCTACGAGCAGTACTTC. Amino acid sequence: CASSEDIWGYEQYF. The J gene is TRBJ2-7, the V gene TRBV2; D unclear. V was trimmed by 1 base and J by 3 bases, leaving 10 bases between them. The CDR3 sequence is 14 residues long. CDR1 and CDR2 (germline): SNHLY, FYNNEI.